Below, 19 T cell receptor beta chains from the same sample are listed, as sequenced in a study of T cell responses to AZD1222 COVID-19 vaccine. Produced via immunoSEQ multiplex PCR; TCRdb's table is partial and in-frame only. The data show some 120,000 clones, over 90% seen once. Source: peripheral blood, taken on day 0 of AZD1222 vaccination. These receptors originate from an adult in good health.

This CDR3 reads CSASSYRGLTEAFF. The CDR3 DNA is TGCAGTGCTAGTAGTTACAGGGGGCTCACTGAAGCTTTCTTT. The chain has TRBV20-1 and TRBJ1-1; 9 nucleotides match TRBD1. Germline V lookup: CDR1 DFQATT, CDR2 SNEGSKA (reference sequence). V shed 3 bases, J shed 4 bases, and the junction held 6 bases outside the gene matches. The CDR3 contains 14 residues.

This sequence joins TRBV6-5 and TRBJ2-2; unclear D gene. Between the trimmed V and J ends, which lost 4 bases and 5 bases, there was a span of 5 bases. Looked up from germline, CDR1 is MNHEY and CDR2 is SVGAGI. There are 12 residues in the CDR3. This chain's CDR3 is CASSFPTGELFF. The CDR3 nucleotides are TGTGCCAGCAGTTTCCCAACCGGGGAGCTGTTTTTT.

This clone was observed once. V gene TRBV20-1 combines with J gene TRBJ1-2; TRBD1 might be the D (5 bases). CDR1 is DFQATT and CDR2 is SNEGSKA in the germline V gene (reference sequence). Deletions cut 8 bases from V and 14 bases from J, with 21 bases between. CDR3 size: 11 residues. The CDR3 DNA is TGCAGTCCCCCCCCGGGGGGTGAGTTAACCTTC. This encodes CSPPPGGELTF.

The V gene is TRBV5-1, the J gene TRBJ1-1, with D unresolved. Looked up from germline, CDR1 is SGHRS and CDR2 is YFSETQ. This CDR3 is built from 14 residues. V was shortened by 0 bases and J by 1 base, with 7 bases between the two germline ends. CDR3 in DNA: TGCGCCAGCAGCTTGGAAACGCCGAACACTGAAGCTTTCTTT. Its protein is CASSLETPNTEAFF. The variable domain in full, completed from reference TRBV5-1 and TRBJ1-1, reads KAGVTQTPRYLIKTRGQQVTLSCSPISGHRSVSWYQQTPGQGLQFLFEYFSETQRNKGNFPGRFSGRQFSNSRSEMNVSTLELGDSALYLCASSLETPNTEAFFGQGTRLTVV.

The J gene is TRBJ1-1, the V gene TRBV18; D uncertain. There are 14 residues in the CDR3. The germline V gene encodes CDR1 KGHSH and CDR2 LQKENI. Trimming removed 1 base at V and 1 base at J, with 7 bases between. CDR3 DNA sequence: TGTGCCAGCTCACCACAGGGCGGGAACACTGAAGCTTTCTTT. Translated: CASSPQGGNTEAFF. Together with reference TRBV18 and TRBJ1-1, the CDR3 gives the full variable domain: NAGVMQNPRHLVRRRGQEARLRCSPMKGHSHVYWYRQLPEEGLKFMVYLQKENIIDESGMPKERFSAEFPKEGPSILRIQQVVRGDSAAYFCASSPQGGNTEAFFGQGTRLTVV.

This clone was recorded only once. The rearrangement links TRBV7-2 to TRBJ1-4; TRBD1 aligns across 7 bases. Per the germline V gene, CDR1 is SGHTA and CDR2 is FQGNSA. This CDR3 region has 17 residues. The trim removed 2 bases at V and 8 bases at J, leaving 14 bases unmatched. As DNA, the CDR3 is TGTGCCAGCAGCTTAACCTCTAGGACAGGCTTAGGGGAAAAACTGTTTTTT. It translates to CASSLTSRTGLGEKLFF.

The chain uses TRBV4-2 and TRBJ2-7, with 9 nucleotides matching TRBD2. The germline V gene has CDR1 LGHNA and CDR2 YNFKEQ. Unmatched junction bases numbered 8, after V lost 0 bases and J lost 5 bases. The CDR3 totals 16 residues. In nucleotides, the CDR3 is TGTGCCAGCAGCCAAGATTCGACTAGCGGTTACGACGAGCAGTACTTC. This sequence encodes CASSQDSTSGYDEQYF.

This clone was observed a single time. The CDR3 DNA sequence: TGTGCCAGCAGCCGTGGGACTAGCGGAGGGAATGAGCAGTTCTTC. Protein product: CASSRGTSGGNEQFF. This chain joins TRBV6-6 and TRBJ2-1, with 11 bases lining up with TRBD2. The CDR3 is 15 amino acids. The junction had 8 bases not matched to a gene; V was cut back by 6 bases and J by 7 bases. The germline V gene has CDR1 MNHNY and CDR2 SVGAGI (reference sequence).

The chain carries TRBV3-1 (or the pseudogene TRBV3-2) and TRBJ1-5, with D perhaps TRBD1 (5 bases). V lost 0 bases to trimming and J lost 4 bases, with 10 bases between them. The CDR3 runs to 15 residues. Looked up from germline, CDR1 is LGHDT and CDR2 is YNNKEL (reference sequence). CDR3 loop: CASSQDGAINQPQHF. In nucleotides, the CDR3 is TGTGCCAGCAGCCAAGATGGGGCAATTAATCAGCCCCAGCATTTT.

The rearrangement links TRBV6-2 or TRBV6-3 to TRBJ2-7; D not resolved. The CDR3 has 15 residues. Deletions cut 0 bases from V and 3 bases from J, with 12 bases between. CDR1 MNHEY and CDR2 SVGEGT come from the germline V gene. CDR3 protein: CASSYSSQALYEQYF. As DNA, the CDR3 is TGTGCCAGCAGTTACTCGAGCCAGGCCCTCTACGAGCAGTACTTC.

This sequence joins TRBV12-3 or TRBV12-4 and TRBJ1-2; the D is unclear. Trimming removed 6 bases from V and 4 bases from J, with 12 bases in between. The CDR3 runs to 13 residues. As DNA, the CDR3 is TGTGCCAGCAGCAGCGGTGGGGTCTATGGCTACACCTTC. Its protein product is CASSSGGVYGYTF.

The rearrangement joins TRBV6-5 to TRBJ1-3; TRBD1 might be the D (5 bases). Germline CDR1 MNHEY, CDR2 SVGAGI. This CDR3 is 15 amino acids long. V was trimmed by 6 bases and J by 0 bases, leaving 12 bases between them. In DNA form, the CDR3 reads TGTGCCAGCAGAACCGGGGCGAGCTCTGGAAACACCATATATTTT. The encoded protein is CASRTGASSGNTIYF.

CDR3 amino acids: CASSVLTGEAFF. The CDR3 nucleotides read TGTGCCAGCAGCGTCCTAACAGGGGAAGCTTTCTTT. This sequence joins TRBV9 and TRBJ1-1; TRBD1 is a possible D gene (6 bases). This CDR3 region has 12 residues. Germline V CDR1 and CDR2: SGDLS, YYNGEE. V shed 2 bases and J shed 8 bases, with 10 bases lying between them.

This chain uses TRBV6-6 with TRBJ1-2; 9 nucleotides agree with TRBD1. V shed 6 bases, J shed 7 bases, and the junction held 12 bases outside the gene matches. Germline V gene sequence: CDR1 MNHNY, CDR2 SVGAGI (reference sequence). The CDR3 consists of 15 residues. The CDR3 bases are TGTGCCAGCAGATTTCCGGGACAGGGAAGGTCTGGCTACACCTTC. As protein: CASRFPGQGRSGYTF.

This chain connects TRBV3-1 (or the pseudogene TRBV3-2) to TRBJ1-5, with D hard to call. CDR3 size: 14 residues. The germline V and J ends were trimmed by 1 base and 3 bases, with 7 bases remaining between them. Germline CDR1 LGHDT, CDR2 YNNKEL (reference sequence). The CDR3, as DNA: TGTGCCAGCAGCCAAGGAAGTGACAATCAGCCCCAGCATTTT. Translating gives CASSQGSDNQPQHF.

This clone showed up just once. This chain joins TRBV29-1 and TRBJ1-1, with D possibly matching TRBD1 (6 bases). The CDR3 is made up of 11 amino acids. Trimming pared 3 bases from V and 6 bases from J, leaving 8 bases between. Germline V CDR1 and CDR2: SQVTM, ANQGSEA. The CDR3 DNA follows: TGCAGCGTTGAGGGGGCCGCTGAAGCTTTCTTT. This translates into CSVEGAAEAFF.

This clone was recorded only once. The chain has TRBV11-2 and TRBJ2-3; D is undetermined. Germline V gene lookup returns CDR1 SGHAT and CDR2 FQNNGV. This CDR3 has 12 residues. V was trimmed by 5 bases and J by 5 bases, leaving 8 bases between them. DNA of the CDR3: TGTGCCAGCAGCAAGAACGGAGATACGCAGTATTTT. It yields the protein CASSKNGDTQYF.

The chain carries TRBV3-1 (or the pseudogene TRBV3-2) and TRBJ1-2; D remains ambiguous. The CDR3 loop spans 14 amino acids. The V end lost 2 bases, the J end lost 2 bases, and 9 bases lay between the germline ends. Germline loops: CDR1 LGHDT, CDR2 YNNKEL (reference sequence). The CDR3 DNA reads as TGTGCCAGCAGCCAATTTAGGGTAAACTATGGCTACACCTTC. Translated, it gives CASSQFRVNYGYTF.

The V call is TRBV7-6, the J call TRBJ1-6; D is ambiguous. This CDR3 is 18 amino acids long. Germline CDR1 reads SGHVS; CDR2 reads FNYEAQ. V shed 2 bases and J shed 0 bases, with 14 bases lying between them. The CDR3 protein is CASSLYATVGSYNSPLHF. CDR3 coding DNA: TGTGCCAGCAGCTTATACGCGACGGTCGGCTCCTATAATTCACCCCTCCACTTT.